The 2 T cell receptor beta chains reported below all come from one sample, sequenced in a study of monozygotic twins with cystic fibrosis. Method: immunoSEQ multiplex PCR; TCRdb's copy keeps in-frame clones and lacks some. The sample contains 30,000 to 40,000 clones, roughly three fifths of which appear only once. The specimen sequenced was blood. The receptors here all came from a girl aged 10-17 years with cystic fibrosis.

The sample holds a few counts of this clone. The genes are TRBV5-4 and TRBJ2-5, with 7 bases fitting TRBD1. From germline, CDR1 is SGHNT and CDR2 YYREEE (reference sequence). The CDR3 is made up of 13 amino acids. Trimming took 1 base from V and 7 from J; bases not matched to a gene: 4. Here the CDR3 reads CASSLRGLGTQYF. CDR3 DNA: TGTGCCAGCAGCTTGAGGGGGCTCGGGACCCAGTACTTC.

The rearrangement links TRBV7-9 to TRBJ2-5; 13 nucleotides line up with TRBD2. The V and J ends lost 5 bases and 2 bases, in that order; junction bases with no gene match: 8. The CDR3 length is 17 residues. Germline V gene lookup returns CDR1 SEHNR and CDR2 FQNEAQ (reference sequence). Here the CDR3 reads CASSPTSGRARQETQYF. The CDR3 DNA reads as TGTGCCAGCAGCCCTACTAGCGGGAGGGCCCGGCAAGAGACCCAGTACTTC.